This TCR beta chain was captured by sequencing in a study of T-cell memory formation after mild COVID-19. In the study overall: TCR clusters largely stayed donor specific. Points from the study as a whole: In pre-infection memory, a portion of responding clones appeared, which suggested that cross-reactive memory joined. Contracting CD4+ clones lay largely in CM and EM, with CD8+ ones residing in EMRA. Second-wave clones reaching peak frequency on day 37 lacked confirmed SARS-CoV-2 specificity.

This clonotype was observed many times. The antigen is unknown. Trimming took off 6 bases at V and 1 base at J, with 12 bases between the two ends. Germline V gene lookup returns CDR1 SGHTA and CDR2 FQGNSA. This CDR3 has 14 residues. TCRdb re-called the 5' RACE reads through MiXCR, storing one row per CDR3 protein. Of just over 60,000 distinct CDR3 sequences in the sample, around 10% were seen once. This sequence was found in a man aged 18 to 35 who had mild COVID-19 (a few samples of this study predate the infection). Cell type and time point are not known. The source material was PBMCs or a T cell subset sorted from them (not recorded which). The chain is built from TRBV7-2 and TRBJ2-5; weak D call: TRBD2 (6 bases). CDR3 in amino acids: CASSQAGSQETQYF. CDR3 DNA sequence: TGTGCCAGCAGTCAAGCCGGGAGCCAAGAGACCCAGTACTTC.